What follows are 8 T cell receptor beta chains derived from one specimen sequenced in a study of blood T cells in healthy people across ages (dated by TCRdb to about 2015). Receptors were amplified or captured by 5' RACE. Sequencing was performed on an Illumina HiSeq 2500. A second PCR of roughly 7 to 11 cycles was performed with a sample-barcoded 5' primer and a J-beta primer mix. In-frame beta chains were kept once TCRdb had trimmed the public reads at Q25 with fastp and called clones with MiXCR. Every distinct CDR3 protein forms one entry, paired with its most common genes and DNA. This sample is represented by about 640,000 distinct CDR3 sequences; 45% to 65% of them were singletons. The ten largest account for approximately 37% of the sample. Material for sequencing was blood. The origin of the receptors is a man in his 60s in good health.

This clonotype has just one count. The chain is built from TRBV7-2 and TRBJ2-2; TRBD1 matches at 9 bases. V was clipped by 6 bases and J by 7 bases; unmatched bases: 6. This CDR3 spans 14 amino acids. CDR1 and CDR2 (germline): SGHTA, FQGNSA. CDR3 in DNA: TGTGCCAGCAGTCCACAGGGGGCAGACGGGGAGCTGTTTTTT. Its protein product is CASSPQGADGELFF.

In nucleotides, the CDR3 is TGCAGCGTGGACCCGGGACAGGGGTTATCGGATACGCAGTATTTT. This codes for CSVDPGQGLSDTQYF. The chain has TRBV29-1 and TRBJ2-3, with 10 bases that match TRBD1. With V trimmed by 6 bases and J by 6 bases, 12 bases remained unmatched. Germline CDR1 is SQVTM and CDR2 is ANQGSEA. This CDR3 spans 15 amino acids.

The V and J genes are TRBV5-1 and TRBJ1-2; no clear D gene. CDR1 and CDR2 from the germline V gene are SGHRS and YFSETQ. This CDR3 has 14 amino acids. V was trimmed by 0 bases and J by 8 bases, leaving 14 bases between them. In nucleotides, the CDR3 is TGCGCCAGCAGCTTGGCAGATACCGATCTCGGCTACACCTTC. This gives the protein CASSLADTDLGYTF.

Turning to this clonotype: Since the CDR3 does not end with the conserved phenylalanine or tryptophan, this likely comes from a read error. V usage is TRBV27 and J usage is TRBJ2-7; TRBD1 matches 9 bases. V lost 5 bases and J lost 4; bases outside the gene matches: 9. The CDR3 runs to 15 residues. Germline assignment: CDR1 MNHEY and CDR2 SMNVEV (reference sequence). The CDR3 nucleotides read TGTGCCAGCAGTACCTCGGGACAGGGAAATTACGAGCAGTACTAC. It translates to CASSTSGQGNYEQYY.

The genes are TRBV7-9 and TRBJ2-5, with a possible D match to TRBD2 (5 bases). CDR1 SEHNR and CDR2 FQNEAQ come from the germline V gene (reference sequence). The CDR3 runs 14 residues. Trimming removed 6 bases from V and 7 bases from J, with 18 bases in between. The CDR3: CASSSSGYLGTQYF. DNA of the CDR3: TGTGCCAGCAGTTCGTCGGGGTATCTGGGGACCCAGTACTTC.

In this sample, this clonotype turned up once. The chain joins TRBV9 to TRBJ2-5; 11 bases map to TRBD1. The J call may be wrong; the DNA end is better matched by TRBJ2-7. CDR3 size: 16 residues. CDR1 is SGDLS, CDR2 YYNGEE, per germline. The DNA for the CDR3 is TGTGCCAGCAGCGACTACCCGGGACAGGGGGCCTACGAGCAGTACTTC. Protein: CASSDYPGQGAYEQYF.

CDR3 region: CASSPQLAGATNEKLFF. CDR3 sequence (DNA): TGTGCCAGCAGCCCACAACTAGCGGGGGCAACTAATGAAAAACTGTTTTTT. The chain recombines TRBV4-2 with TRBJ1-4, with D maybe TRBD1 (5 bases). Germline CDR1 reads LGHNA; CDR2 reads YNFKEQ. The CDR3 is 17 residues long. With 4 bases removed from V and 0 bases from J, the gap between germline ends came to 15 bases.

This clonotype has more than one count but fewer than ten. The V call is TRBV10-2, the J call TRBJ2-7; 8 nucleotides align to TRBD1. The CDR3 is 15 amino acids. The V segment lost 3 bases and the J segment 11 bases; nucleotides outside the gene matches: 15. Germline CDR1 reads WSHSY; CDR2 reads SAAADI. The CDR3 coding sequence is TGCGCCAGCAGTGACCCGACCATACGACAGGGGATTAAGTACTTC. Translation: CASSDPTIRQGIKYF.